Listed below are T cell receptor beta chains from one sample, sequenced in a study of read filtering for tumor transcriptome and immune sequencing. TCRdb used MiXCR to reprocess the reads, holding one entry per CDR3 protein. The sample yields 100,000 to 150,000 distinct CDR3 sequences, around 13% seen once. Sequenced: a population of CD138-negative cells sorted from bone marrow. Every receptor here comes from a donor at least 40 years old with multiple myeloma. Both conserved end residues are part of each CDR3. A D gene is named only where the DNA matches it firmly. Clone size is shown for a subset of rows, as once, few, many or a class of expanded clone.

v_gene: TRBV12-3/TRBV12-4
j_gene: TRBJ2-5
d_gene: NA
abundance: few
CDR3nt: TGTGCCAGCGCCCGCCAGCCTGGGCAGCAAGAGACCCAGTACTTC
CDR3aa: CASARQPGQQETQYF

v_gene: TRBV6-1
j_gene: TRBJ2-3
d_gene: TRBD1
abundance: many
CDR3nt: TGTGCCAGCAGTCGGACAGGGGGAAGCACAGATACGCAGTATTTT
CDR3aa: CASSRTGGSTDTQYF

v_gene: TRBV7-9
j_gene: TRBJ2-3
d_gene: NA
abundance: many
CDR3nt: TGTGCCAGCAGCGAGGTCGACGGTGGTACGCAGTATTTT
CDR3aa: CASSEVDGGTQYF

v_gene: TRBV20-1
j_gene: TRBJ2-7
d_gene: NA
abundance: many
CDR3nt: TGCAGTGCTAAGACCACCGAACGGTCCTCCTACGAGCAGTACTTC
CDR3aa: CSAKTTERSSYEQYF

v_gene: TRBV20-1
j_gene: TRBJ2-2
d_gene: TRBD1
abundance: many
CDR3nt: TGCAGTGCTAGAGGAGGGACAGGGGGCGCGAACACCGGGGAGCTGTTTTTT
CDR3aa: CSARGGTGGANTGELFF

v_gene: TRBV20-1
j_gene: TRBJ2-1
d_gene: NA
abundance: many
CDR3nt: TGCAGTGCTAGAGATGTAGGAGGGGGAGTCGGTTACTACAATGAGCAGTTCTTC
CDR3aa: CSARDVGGGVGYYNEQFF

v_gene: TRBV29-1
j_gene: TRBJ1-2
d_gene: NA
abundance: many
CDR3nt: TGCAGCGTTGATTCCAGGGAGTATGGCTACACCTTC
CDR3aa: CSVDSREYGYTF

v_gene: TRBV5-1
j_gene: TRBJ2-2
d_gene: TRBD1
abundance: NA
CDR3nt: TGCGCCAGCAGCGCCGGGACAGTTCCGACCGGGGAGCTGTTTTTT
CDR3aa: CASSAGTVPTGELFF

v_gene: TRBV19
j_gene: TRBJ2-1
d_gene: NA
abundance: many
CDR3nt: TGTGCCAGTAGAAACGGGAGTTCGGGGCACAATGAGCAGTTCTTC
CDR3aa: CASRNGSSGHNEQFF

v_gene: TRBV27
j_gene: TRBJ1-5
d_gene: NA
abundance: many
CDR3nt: TGTGCCAGCAGTTTGGCACTTAGCAATCAGCCCCAGCATTTT
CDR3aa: CASSLALSNQPQHF

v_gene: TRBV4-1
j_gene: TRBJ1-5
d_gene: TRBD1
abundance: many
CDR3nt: TGCGCCAGCAGCCAACCGGACAGGGACAATCAGCCCCAGCATTTT
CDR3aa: CASSQPDRDNQPQHF

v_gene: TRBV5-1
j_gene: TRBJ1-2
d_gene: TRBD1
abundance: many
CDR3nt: TGCGCCAGCAGCTTGGGGACAGGGAGTTGGTACGGCTACACCTTC
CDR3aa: CASSLGTGSWYGYTF

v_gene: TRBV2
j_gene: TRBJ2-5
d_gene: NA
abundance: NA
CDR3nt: TGTGCCGGGAAGGAGGGGCTGAATCTACGAGGGACCCAGTACTTC
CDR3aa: CAGKEGLNLRGTQYF

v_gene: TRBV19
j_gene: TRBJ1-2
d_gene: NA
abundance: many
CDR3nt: TGTGCCAGTAGCTACTCCCCCAGGGGCAACTATGGCTACACCTTC
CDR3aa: CASSYSPRGNYGYTF

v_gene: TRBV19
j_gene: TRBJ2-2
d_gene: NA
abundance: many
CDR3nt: TGTGCCAGTAGTCCATATACCGGGGAGCTGTTTTTT
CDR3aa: CASSPYTGELFF

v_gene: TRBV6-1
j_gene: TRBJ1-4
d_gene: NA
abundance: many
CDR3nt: TGTGCCAGCAGTGAAAGGGGGAGGCAAGGCGGGGGTGAAAAACTGTTTTTT
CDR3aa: CASSERGRQGGGEKLFF

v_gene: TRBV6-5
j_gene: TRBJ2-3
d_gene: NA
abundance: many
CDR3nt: TGTGCCAGCAGTTACGAGGGGGGCCTATTTGATACGCAGTATTTT
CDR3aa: CASSYEGGLFDTQYF

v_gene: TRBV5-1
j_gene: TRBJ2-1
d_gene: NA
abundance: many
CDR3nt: TGCGCCAGCAGTTCCGGGGCCCCTACCGATGAGCAGTTCTTC
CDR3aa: CASSSGAPTDEQFF

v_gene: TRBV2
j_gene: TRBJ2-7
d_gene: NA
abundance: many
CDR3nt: TGTGCCAGCAGTGAAGGCGTCAGTCCCCAGGAAGTAGAGCAGTACTTC
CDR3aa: CASSEGVSPQEVEQYF

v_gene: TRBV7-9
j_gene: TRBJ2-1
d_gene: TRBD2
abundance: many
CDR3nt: TGTGCCAGCAGACCGGGTAGCGGGAGTGACGATGAGCAGTTCTTC
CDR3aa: CASRPGSGSDDEQFF

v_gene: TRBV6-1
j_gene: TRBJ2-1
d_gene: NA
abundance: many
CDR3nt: TGTGCCAGCAGTGGAACAGGATCGCTATCCTACAATGAGCAGTTCTTC
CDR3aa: CASSGTGSLSYNEQFF

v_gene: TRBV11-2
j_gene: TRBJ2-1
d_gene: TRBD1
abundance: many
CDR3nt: TGTGCCAGCAGCCCCGGGACAGGGGTTTCCTACAATGAGCAGTTCTTC
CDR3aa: CASSPGTGVSYNEQFF

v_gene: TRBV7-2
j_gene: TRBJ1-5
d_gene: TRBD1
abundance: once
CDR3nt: TGTGCCAGCAGCTCTCGACAGGGACTCAATCAGCCCCAGCATTTT
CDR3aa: CASSSRQGLNQPQHF

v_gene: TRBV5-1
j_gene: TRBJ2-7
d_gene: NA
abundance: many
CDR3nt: TGCGCCAGCAGCTTGGTTGGATCGCGGGGTACCTACGAGCAGTACTTC
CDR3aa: CASSLVGSRGTYEQYF

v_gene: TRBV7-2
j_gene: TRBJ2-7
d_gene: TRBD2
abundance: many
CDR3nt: TGTGCCAGCAGTCCAGGACTAGCGGGAATATTGTCCTACGAGCAGTACTTC
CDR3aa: CASSPGLAGILSYEQYF

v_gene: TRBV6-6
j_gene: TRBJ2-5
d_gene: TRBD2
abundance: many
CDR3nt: TGTGCCAGCAGTACCCCCGGCGCGGGAGGAGGAGAGACCCAGTACTTC
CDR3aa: CASSTPGAGGGETQYF

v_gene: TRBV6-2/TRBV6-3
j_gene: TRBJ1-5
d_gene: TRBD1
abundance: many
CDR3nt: TGTGCCAGCATCGACAGGGTGGATCAGCCCCAGCATTTT
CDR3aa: CASIDRVDQPQHF

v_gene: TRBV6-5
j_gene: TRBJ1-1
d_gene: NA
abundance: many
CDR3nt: TGTGCCAGCAGTTACGGACTGATGAACACTGAAGCTTTCTTT
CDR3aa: CASSYGLMNTEAFF

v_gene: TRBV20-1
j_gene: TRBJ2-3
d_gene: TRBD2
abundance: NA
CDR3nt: TGCAGTGGACTAGCGGGGGGGGGGACAGATACGCAGTATTTT
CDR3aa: CSGLAGGGTDTQYF

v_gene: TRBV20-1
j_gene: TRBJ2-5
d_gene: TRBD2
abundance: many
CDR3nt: TGCAGTGCTAGAGGCGGACCCAGGCCCGGGGGGGGACGAGGGACCCAGTACTTC
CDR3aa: CSARGGPRPGGGRGTQYF

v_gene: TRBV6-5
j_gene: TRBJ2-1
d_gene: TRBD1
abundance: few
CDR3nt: TGTGCCAGCACCCGTGGGACAGGAAGCTACAATGAGCAGTTCTTC
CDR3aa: CASTRGTGSYNEQFF

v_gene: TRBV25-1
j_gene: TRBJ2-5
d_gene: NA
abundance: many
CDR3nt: TGTGCCAGCAGTGACTACAGCCAAGAGACCCAGTACTTC
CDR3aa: CASSDYSQETQYF

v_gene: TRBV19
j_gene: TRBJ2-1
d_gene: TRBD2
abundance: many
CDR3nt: TGTGCCAGTAGTATGGGCGGGGGGGCCGTGGATGAGCAGTTCTTC
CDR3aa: CASSMGGGAVDEQFF